In its sample, the clone carrying this TCR beta chain was seen many times. TCRdb processed the RT-PCR reads anew with MiXCR; each CDR3 protein has one entry. Among about 680,000 distinct CDR3 sequences listed, approximately 14% were seen once. The CDR3 extends over 13 amino acids. Germline-derived CDR1 and CDR2 are SQVTM and ANQGSEA. Deletions cut 4 bases from V and 2 bases from J, with 10 bases between. The material sequenced was memory CD4+ T cells from blood. The receptor's source is a female donor in good health, serving as a healthy control. This chain joins TRBV29-1 and TRBJ2-3; D possibly corresponds to TRBD2 (6 bases). The CDR3 region has the DNA TGCAGCGTTGTAGGAGGGGCCACAGATACGCAGTATTTT. Protein: CSVVGGATDTQYF.